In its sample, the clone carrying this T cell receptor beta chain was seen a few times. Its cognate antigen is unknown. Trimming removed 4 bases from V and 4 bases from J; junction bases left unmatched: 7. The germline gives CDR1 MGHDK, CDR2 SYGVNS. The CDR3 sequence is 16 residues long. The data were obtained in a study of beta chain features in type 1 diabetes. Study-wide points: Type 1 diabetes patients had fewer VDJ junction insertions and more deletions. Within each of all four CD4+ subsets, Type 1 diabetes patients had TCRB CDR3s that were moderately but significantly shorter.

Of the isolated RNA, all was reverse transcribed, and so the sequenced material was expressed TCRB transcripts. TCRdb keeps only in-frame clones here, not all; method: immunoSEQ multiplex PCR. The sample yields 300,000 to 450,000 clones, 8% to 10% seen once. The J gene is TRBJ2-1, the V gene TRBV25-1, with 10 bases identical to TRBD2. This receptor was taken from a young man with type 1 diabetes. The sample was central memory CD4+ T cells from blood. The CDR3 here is CASSGLGLADYNEQFF. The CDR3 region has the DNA TGTGCCAGCAGTGGCCTAGGACTAGCGGATTACAATGAGCAGTTCTTC.